The 6 T cell receptor beta chains below were found in one sample sequenced in a study of cytomegalovirus exposure and HLA in healthy donors (dated 2017 in TCRdb). The library was produced with the immunoSEQ multiplex PCR assay. For the multiplex PCR, a mixture combining 60 forward primers for TCR Vbeta segments and 13 reverse primers for TCR Jbeta segments was used. TCRdb provides this immuneACCESS table in a form limited to in-frame rearrangements. Some clones are lacking; in checked studies, under half of them reflect an unresolved V gene, and why the rest are absent is not known. The sample table contains about 130,000 clones; only one count was recorded for about two thirds of them. Around 5% of the sample is taken by the ten largest. Sequencing used PBMCs. These receptors all stem from a man in his sixties in good health and CMV-seropositive.

The genes are TRBV30 and TRBJ2-7, with TRBD1 as a possible D gene (7 bases). Germline lookup yields CDR1 GTSNPN and CDR2 SVGIG (reference sequence). The CDR3 consists of 14 residues. The CDR3 sequence is CAWSVQGGGVGFRV. The CDR3 nucleotides are TGTGCCTGGAGTGTACAAGGAGGGGGCGTCGGGTTTAGGGTC.

In its sample, this clone was seen a few times. The CDR3 DNA reads TGTGCCAGCAGTCTCGGACTAGCGGGGGTCCCTACGCAGTATTTT. Translated: CASSLGLAGVPTQYF. The J gene is TRBJ2-3, the V gene TRBV2; TRBD2 aligns across 13 bases. Germline-derived CDR1 and CDR2 are SNHLY and FYNNEI. The CDR3 spans 15 residues. V lost 5 bases to trimming and J lost 8 bases; unmatched junction nucleotides: 7.

V and J are TRBV6-6 and TRBJ1-5, with TRBD1 identical over 7 bases. V gave up 7 bases and J gave up 2 bases; unmatched junction bases: 5. From germline, CDR1 is MNHNY and CDR2 SVGAGI (reference sequence). The CDR3 runs to 14 residues. DNA for the CDR3: TGTGCCAGCACCGACAGGGACGGCAATCAGCCCCAGCATTTT. It yields the protein CASTDRDGNQPQHF.

The chain carries TRBV5-6 and TRBJ1-6, with TRBD1 matching 7 bases. Germline values: CDR1 SGHDT, CDR2 YYEEEE. The CDR3 consists of 14 residues. V lost 4 bases and J lost 6; bases outside the gene matches: 4. Written as DNA, the CDR3 is TGTGCCAGCAGCGGGACAGTTTCTAATTCACCCCTCCACTTT. Its protein product is CASSGTVSNSPLHF. The whole variable domain, remainder taken from reference TRBV5-6 and TRBJ1-6, is DAGVTQSPTHLIKTRGQQVTLRCSPKSGHDTVSWYQQALGQGPQFIFQYYEEEERQRGNFPDRFSGHQFPNYSSELNVNALLLGDSALYLCASSGTVSNSPLHFGNGTRLTVT.

The chain joins TRBV2 to TRBJ2-3, with D maybe TRBD1 (6 bases). The CDR3 loop spans 14 amino acids. Germline V CDR1 and CDR2: SNHLY, FYNNEI. Trimming stripped 5 bases from V and 0 bases from J, with 9 bases between. Here the CDR3 reads CASSTGSSTDTQYF. The CDR3 DNA sequence: TGTGCCAGCAGTACAGGGAGTAGCACAGATACGCAGTATTTT.

The chain carries TRBV9 and TRBJ2-2; D is perhaps TRBD2 (5 bases). CDR3 size: 16 residues. Trimming cost V 4 bases and J 8 bases, with 21 bases left between them. CDR1 SGDLS and CDR2 YYNGEE come from the germline V gene. CDR3 nucleotide sequence: TGTGCCAGCAGCCCACCGGGTAGGATGGGAGCGGGGGAGCTGTTTTTT. Residues: CASSPPGRMGAGELFF.